The entry that follows covers one TCR beta chain sequence. V lost 1 base, J lost 1 base, and 0 bases stayed unmatched. Germline lookup yields CDR1 GTSNPN and CDR2 SVGIG (reference sequence). This CDR3 spans 16 amino acids. The source of the sample is a study of blood T cell repertoires in COVID-19. Authors' data handling: Reference gene primers were amplified, and this amplification served to estimate nucleated cell counts. The method was immunoSEQ multiplex PCR; TCRdb's version includes in-frame clones alone and lacks a portion of them. V and J calls and clone size are those listed in that table; D and trimming were worked out from the DNA. The repertoire holds fewer than 350,000 clones, with roughly 85% as singletons.

The TCR sequence derives from a woman between 45 and 65 years old who had recovered from COVID-19. The specimen was PBMCs or T cells enriched from blood (not recorded which). The chain carries TRBV30 and TRBJ2-1; 14 positions agree with TRBD2. The CDR3 bases are TGTGCCTGGAGTGGACTAGCGGGAGGGTCCTACAATGAGCAGTTCTTC. The encoded protein is CAWSGLAGGSYNEQFF.